This TCR beta chain was found in a study of blood T cell repertoires in COVID-19. As handled by the study authors: Amplified reference gene primers provided the basis for estimating nucleated cell counts. Measured with immunoSEQ multiplex PCR; TCRdb has only the in-frame clones, and not every one. That table furnishes V, J and clone size, whereas the DNA furnished D and trimming. Of fewer than 350,000 clones in the sample, approximately 91% were seen once. Germline lookup yields CDR1 SGDLS and CDR2 YYNGEE. Trimming cost V 0 bases and J 0 bases; bases outside gene matches: 3. The CDR3 covers 16 residues.

Sequenced sample: PBMCs or T cells enriched from blood (not recorded which). The rearrangement uses TRBV9 and TRBJ2-3; 8 bases line up with TRBD2. The clonotype originates from a woman in her forties with acute COVID-19. The CDR3 DNA follows: TGTGCCAGCAGCGTAGGGAGCGGGAGCAGCACAGATACGCAGTATTTT. Protein sequence: CASSVGSGSSTDTQYF.